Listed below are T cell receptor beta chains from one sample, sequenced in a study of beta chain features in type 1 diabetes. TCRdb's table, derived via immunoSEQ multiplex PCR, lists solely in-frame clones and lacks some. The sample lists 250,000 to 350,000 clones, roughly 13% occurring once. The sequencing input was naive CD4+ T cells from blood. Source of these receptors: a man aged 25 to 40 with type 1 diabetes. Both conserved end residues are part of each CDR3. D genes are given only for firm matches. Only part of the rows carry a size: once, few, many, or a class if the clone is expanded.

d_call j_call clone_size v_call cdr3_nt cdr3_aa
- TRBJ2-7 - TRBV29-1 TGCAGCGTTGGGGGGGTTGGATACGAGCAGTACTTC CSVGGVGYEQYF
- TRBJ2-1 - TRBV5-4 TGTGCCAGCAGCTTGGTCGGAAGGGGGAATTACAATGAGCAGTTCTTC CASSLVGRGNYNEQFF
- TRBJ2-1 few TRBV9 TGTGCCAGCAGCCTCCGGGACTTCCCCATCGATGAGCAGTTCTTC CASSLRDFPIDEQFF
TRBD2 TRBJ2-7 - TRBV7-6 TGTGCCAGCAGCTTAGGGGCGACTAGCGGAGCCTACGAGCAGTACTTC CASSLGATSGAYEQYF
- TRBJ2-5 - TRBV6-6 TGTGCCACCCGGATGGCGGAAGAGACCCAGTACTTC CATRMAEETQYF
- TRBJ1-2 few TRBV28 TGTGCCAGCAGTCCAAATTTCTATGGCTACACCTTC CASSPNFYGYTF
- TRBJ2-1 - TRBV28 TGTGCCAGCAGTAGGCGGGCGGGTTACAATGAGCAGTTCTTC CASSRRAGYNEQFF
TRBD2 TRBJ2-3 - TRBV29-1 TGCAGCGTGGATGGGACTAGCGGGAACACAGATACGCAGTATTTT CSVDGTSGNTDTQYF
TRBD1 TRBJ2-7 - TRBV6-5 TGTGCCAGCAGTGACAGGGTAGGGAGCTACGAGCAGTACTTC CASSDRVGSYEQYF
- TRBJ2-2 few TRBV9 TGTGCCAGCAGCGTATTTACAGGGTCGATCGGGGAGCTGTTTTTT CASSVFTGSIGELFF
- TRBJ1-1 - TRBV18 TGTGCCAGCTCGGCGGACAAGACTGAAGCTTTCTTT CASSADKTEAFF
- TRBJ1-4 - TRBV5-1 TGCGCCAGCAGCTTGGCGGGTTTAGGGGGAAAACTGTTTTTT CASSLAGLGGKLFF
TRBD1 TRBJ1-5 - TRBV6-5 TGTGCCAGCAGTTGGGACAGGGGGAGTCAGCCCCAGCATTTT CASSWDRGSQPQHF
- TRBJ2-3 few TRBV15 TGTGCCACCAGCAGGACCCCCCAGGACAGACCGACCACCTTTAGCACAGATACGCAGTATTTT CATSRTPQDRPTTFSTDTQYF
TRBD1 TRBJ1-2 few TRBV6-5 TGTGCCAGCAGTTACCTCGACAGGGGCTATGGCTACACCTTC CASSYLDRGYGYTF
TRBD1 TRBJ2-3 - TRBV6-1 TGTGCCACAGGACAGGGGGACCCCACAGATACGCAGTATTTT CATGQGDPTDTQYF
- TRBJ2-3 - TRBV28 TGTGCCAGCAGTGAGGGCCGTAGTACGCAGTATTTT CASSEGRSTQYF
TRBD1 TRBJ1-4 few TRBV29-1 TGCAGCGTGGGGACAGGGGATAATGAAAAACTGTTTTTT CSVGTGDNEKLFF
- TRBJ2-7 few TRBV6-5 TGTGCCAGCAGCCGACCAGGGAAGTCCTACGAGCAGTACTTC CASSRPGKSYEQYF
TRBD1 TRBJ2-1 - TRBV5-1 TGCGCCAGCAGGAATACAGGGGGGTCCTACAATGAGCAGTTCTTC CASRNTGGSYNEQFF
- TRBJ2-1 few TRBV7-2 TGTGCCAGCACCCCTCGTGGACAGACCTACAATGAGCAGTTCTTC CASTPRGQTYNEQFF
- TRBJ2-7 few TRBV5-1 TGCGCCAGCAGCTTGGCCTGGGGCATGTCCTACGAGCAGTACTTC CASSLAWGMSYEQYF
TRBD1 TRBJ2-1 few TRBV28 TGTGCCAGCAGGGGACAGGGGTACAATGAGCAGTTCTTC CASRGQGYNEQFF
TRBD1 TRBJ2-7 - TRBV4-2 TGTGCCAGCAGCCACGACAGGGCCTTATCCTACGAGCAGTACTTC CASSHDRALSYEQYF
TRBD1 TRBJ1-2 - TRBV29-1 TGCAGCTCCCGGACAGGCGCCGGCTACACCTTC CSSRTGAGYTF
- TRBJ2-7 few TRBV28 TGTGCCAGCATCCAGCGTGGGGGGGCCTCCTACGAGCAGTACTTC CASIQRGGASYEQYF
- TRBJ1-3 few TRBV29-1 TGCAGCGTTGAACGGGACACCTCTGGAAACACCATATATTTT CSVERDTSGNTIYF
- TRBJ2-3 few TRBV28 TGTGCCAGCAGTCCGCCGCGTGATACGCAGTATTTT CASSPPRDTQYF
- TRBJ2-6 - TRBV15 TGTGCCACCACCTCATCGGGTGGGGCCAACGTCCTGACTTTC CATTSSGGANVLTF
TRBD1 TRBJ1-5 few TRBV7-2 TGTGCCAGCAGCAGGGACAGTGGAATTAATAGCAATCAGCCCCAGCATTTT CASSRDSGINSNQPQHF
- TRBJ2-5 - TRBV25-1 TGTGCCAGCAGCCTTATCACGGGTAGGGAGACCCAGTACTTC CASSLITGRETQYF
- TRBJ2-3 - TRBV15 TGTGCCACCAGCAGAGAAAAAGCTGGACAGAGAAGCACAGATACGCAGTATTTT CATSREKAGQRSTDTQYF
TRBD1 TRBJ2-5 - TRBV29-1 TGCAGCGTTGTAATTGGGACAGCTCAAGAGACCCAGTACTTC CSVVIGTAQETQYF
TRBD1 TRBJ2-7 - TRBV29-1 TGCAGCGTTGAATATGTGGGACAGGGTTCCTACGAGCAGTACTTC CSVEYVGQGSYEQYF
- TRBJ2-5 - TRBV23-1 TGCGCCAGCAGTCAATCGTACCAGGGCGAACCTCGGGAGACCCAGTACTTC CASSQSYQGEPRETQYF
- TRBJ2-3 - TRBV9 TGTGCCAGCAGCGTAGCAGGGGGGAGGTTGGATACGCAGTATTTT CASSVAGGRLDTQYF
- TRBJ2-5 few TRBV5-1 TGCGCCAGCAGCACCATCTTTGGAGCTCGACAAGAGACCCAGTACTTC CASSTIFGARQETQYF
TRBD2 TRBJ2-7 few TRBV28 TGTGCCAGCAGTCTCCCTAGCGGGATGTTCTTC CASSLPSGMFF
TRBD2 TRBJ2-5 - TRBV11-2 TGTGCCAGCAGCCCTAATCGAGCGGGAGGGTTGGAGACCCAGTACTTC CASSPNRAGGLETQYF
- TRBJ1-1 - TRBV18 TGTGCCAGCTCACCAAGAAGTGGAGGGGACACTGAAGCTTTCTTT CASSPRSGGDTEAFF
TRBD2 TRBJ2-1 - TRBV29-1 TGCAGCGTTGGGTCCCTAGCGGGAGGTCTTGGCTACAATGAGCAGTTCTTC CSVGSLAGGLGYNEQFF
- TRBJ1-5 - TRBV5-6 TGTGCCAGCAGCTTGCGCGGAGTTAATCAGCCCCAGCATTTT CASSLRGVNQPQHF
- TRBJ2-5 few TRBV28 TGTGCCAGCAGTTTAGCGTCTAGAGGGGAGACCCAGTACTTC CASSLASRGETQYF
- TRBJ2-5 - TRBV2 TGTGCCAGCACTGTATCTAGGCAAGAGACCCAGTACTTC CASTVSRQETQYF
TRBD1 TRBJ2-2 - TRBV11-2 TGTGCCAGCAGCACGTACAGGGGGCGGAACACCGGGGAGCTGTTTTTT CASSTYRGRNTGELFF
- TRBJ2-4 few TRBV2 TGTGCCAGCAATGGTTTTGGGCACATTCAGTACTTC CASNGFGHIQYF
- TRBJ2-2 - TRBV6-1 TGTGCCAGCAGTCCGGAGGGAGCGAACACCGGGGAGCTGTTTTTT CASSPEGANTGELFF